These T cell receptor beta chains were read from a single sample in a study of blood T cell repertoires in COVID-19. Some clones are missing from TCRdb's copy, which holds only in-frame ones; the method was immunoSEQ multiplex PCR. The data contain almost 250,000 clones, more than 75% of them singletons. Sequenced sample: peripheral blood. The origin of the receptors is a woman in her sixties who had recovered from COVID-19. The CDR3 runs from the conserved cysteine through the conserved F or W. The D gene is left open where the match is weak. Clone size is given for some rows only: seen once, a few or many times, or a class if the clone is expanded.

>TRBD1|NA|TRBJ1-6|14|TRBV7-3
CAREGGQKRSPLHF
TGTGCCAGGGAGGGGGGACAGAAGCGTTCACCCCTCCACTTT
>NA|NA|TRBJ1-5|17|TRBV4-1
CASSQAGGKGPNQPQHF
TGCGCCAGCAGCCAAGCTGGTGGAAAGGGGCCAAATCAGCCCCAGCATTTT
>TRBD1|few|TRBJ1-4|17|TRBV7-9
CASSLGQGRGTNEKLFF
TGTGCCAGCAGCTTAGGACAGGGAAGGGGAACTAATGAAAAACTGTTTTTT
>TRBD1|NA|TRBJ1-5|16|TRBV19
CASSRRGQEFKQPQHF
TGTGCCAGTAGTAGAAGGGGACAGGAGTTCAAACAGCCCCAGCATTTT
>NA|NA|TRBJ2-5|12|TRBV6-1
CASSEGLGTQYF
TGTGCCAGCAGTGAAGGGCTAGGGACCCAGTACTTC
>NA|NA|TRBJ1-2|12|TRBV7-9
CASSSQGSGYTF
TGTGCCAGCAGCTCCCAGGGTAGTGGCTACACCTTC
>NA|NA|TRBJ2-7|16|TRBV28
CASSLNRARGYFEQYF
TGTGCCAGCAGTCTGAACAGGGCCCGTGGATACTTCGAGCAGTACTTC
>NA|NA|TRBJ2-1|10|TRBV29-1
CSVGANEQFF
TGCAGCGTTGGCGCCAATGAGCAGTTCTTC
>NA|NA|TRBJ1-1|13|TRBV6-5
CASRKPTQGEAFF
TGTGCCAGCAGAAAACCCACACAGGGTGAAGCTTTCTTT
>NA|NA|TRBJ1-1|12|TRBV5-4
CASSRTVTEAFF
TGTGCCAGCAGCCGGACAGTCACTGAAGCTTTCTTT
>TRBD1|once|TRBJ1-4|15|TRBV5-1
CASSLQGQGNEKLFF
TGCGCCAGCAGCTTGCAGGGACAGGGGAACGAAAAACTGTTTTTT
>TRBD2|NA|TRBJ2-1|16|TRBV4-1
CASSQAGGAGYNEQFF
TGCGCCAGCAGCCAAGCGGGGGGGGCTGGATACAATGAGCAGTTCTTC
>TRBD1|NA|TRBJ1-3|15|TRBV6-5
CASSWDSRAGNTIYF
TGTGCCAGCAGTTGGGACAGTCGCGCGGGAAACACCATATATTTT
>NA|NA|TRBJ1-6|13|TRBV6-4
CASSPRVDSPLHF
TGTGCCAGCAGTCCCCGGGTTGACTCACCCCTCCACTTT
>NA|NA|TRBJ2-6|14|TRBV25-1
CASSAFSGANVLTF
TGTGCCAGCAGTGCCTTCTCTGGGGCCAACGTCCTGACTTTC
>NA|NA|TRBJ1-4|15|TRBV18
CASSEDIATNEKLFF
TGTGCCAGCTCCGAGGATATCGCAACTAATGAAAAACTGTTTTTT
>NA|NA|TRBJ1-5|12|TRBV28
CASSPFNQPQHF
TGTGCCAGCAGTCCGTTCAATCAGCCCCAGCATTTT
>NA|few|TRBJ2-5|14|TRBV7-3
CASSPTGLQETQYF
TGTGCCAGCAGCCCTACCGGGTTACAAGAGACCCAGTACTTC
>TRBD2|NA|TRBJ2-7|14|TRBV6-5
CASGSGGIGREQYF
TGTGCCAGCGGAAGCGGGGGAATAGGTCGCGAGCAGTACTTC
>TRBD2|NA|TRBJ2-5|15|TRBV7-2
CASSLPLAGGETQYF
TGTGCCAGCAGCTTACCACTAGCGGGGGGGGAGACCCAGTACTTC
>TRBD1|NA|TRBJ1-1|15|TRBV3-1/TRBV3-2
CASSHRDRGHGVAFF
TGTGCCAGCAGCCATAGGGACAGGGGGCATGGGGTAGCTTTCTTT
>TRBD1|NA|TRBJ1-3|13|TRBV6-6
CASRDRVGNTIYF
TGTGCCAGCAGGGACAGGGTGGGAAACACCATATATTTT
>NA|NA|TRBJ1-5|15|TRBV5-1
CASSLDSWTDQPQHF
TGCGCCAGCAGCTTGGATTCCTGGACTGATCAGCCCCAGCATTTT
>NA|NA|TRBJ2-5|19|TRBV19
CASSQDPDTGPLYQETQYF
TGTGCCAGTAGTCAAGATCCGGACACGGGTCCACTTTACCAAGAGACCCAGTACTTC
>TRBD1|once|TRBJ1-1|13|TRBV24-1
CATSARTGSEAFF
TGTGCCACCAGTGCTAGGACAGGGTCCGAAGCTTTCTTT
>TRBD1|NA|TRBJ2-7|14|TRBV11-1
CASSLTGEGYEQYF
TGTGCCAGCAGTCTAACAGGGGAAGGGTACGAGCAGTACTTC
>NA|NA|TRBJ1-3|20|TRBV10-2
CASTGRRNYDLLDSGNTIYF
TGCGCCAGCACCGGACGGAGAAACTACGATTTACTAGACTCTGGAAACACCATATATTTT
>TRBD1|NA|TRBJ1-2|15|TRBV7-2
CASSLEQGAFGGYTF
TGTGCCAGCAGCTTAGAACAGGGGGCGTTCGGCGGCTACACCTTC
>NA|NA|TRBJ2-7|12|TRBV6-5
CASSFETEVLYF
TGTGCCAGCAGTTTTGAGACAGAGGTGCTGTACTTC
>NA|NA|TRBJ2-1|12|TRBV19
CASSIGVNEQFF
TGTGCCAGTAGTATCGGTGTCAATGAGCAGTTCTTC
>TRBD1|NA|TRBJ1-4|16|TRBV10-1
CASPGTGDGCGEKLFF
TGCGCCAGCCCCGGGACAGGGGACGGGTGCGGTGAAAAACTGTTTTTT
>NA|NA|TRBJ2-5|14|TRBV27
CASSSLRGGETQYF
TGTGCCAGCAGTTCCCTCAGGGGCGGCGAGACCCAGTACTTC
>TRBD1|NA|TRBJ1-6|14|TRBV6-4
CASRPGQGYSPLHF
TGTGCCAGCAGGCCGGGACAGGGATATTCACCCCTCCACTTT
>TRBD2|NA|TRBJ2-1|15|TRBV10-1
CASSTSGNSYNEQFF
TGCGCCAGCTCTACTAGCGGGAACTCCTACAATGAGCAGTTCTTC
>TRBD1|NA|TRBJ1-1|15|TRBV5-5
CASSPITGANTEAFF
TGTGCCAGCAGCCCGATAACAGGGGCAAACACTGAAGCTTTCTTT
>NA|NA|TRBJ1-6|12|TRBV12-3/TRBV12-4
CASSLSGSPLHF
TGTGCCAGCAGTTTATCGGGTTCACCCCTCCACTTT
>NA|few|TRBJ2-2|14|TRBV9
CASTTLADTGELFF
TGTGCCAGCACCACATTGGCGGACACCGGGGAGCTGTTTTTT
>NA|NA|TRBJ2-7|15|TRBV7-2
CASSLGVQDGYEQYF
TGTGCCAGCAGCTTAGGTGTTCAGGATGGCTACGAGCAGTACTTC
>TRBD1|NA|TRBJ2-6|17|TRBV7-8
CASSFRDRAPGANVLTF
TGTGCCAGCAGCTTCCGGGACAGGGCCCCTGGGGCCAACGTCCTGACTTTC
>NA|NA|TRBJ2-1|20|TRBV28
CASSFRLARRSVRASNEQFF
TGTGCCAGCAGTTTTAGGTTAGCGCGCCGGTCGGTAAGGGCCTCGAATGAGCAGTTCTTC
>NA|NA|TRBJ1-2|13|TRBV6-5
CASSFTEARGYTF
TGTGCCAGCAGTTTTACGGAGGCTAGGGGCTACACCTTC
>NA|NA|TRBJ2-7|10|TRBV5-5
CARDSYEQYF
TGTGCCCGTGACAGCTACGAGCAGTACTTC
>TRBD2|NA|TRBJ2-1|15|TRBV2
CASSPSGGTGNEQFF
TGTGCCAGCAGTCCTAGCGGGGGGACGGGTAATGAGCAGTTCTTC
>NA|NA|TRBJ2-2|15|TRBV6-5
CASSPRDKNTGELFF
TGTGCCAGCAGCCCCCGGGACAAGAACACCGGGGAGCTGTTTTTT
>NA|NA|TRBJ2-5|14|TRBV15
CATSRGAVQETQYF
TGTGCCACCAGCAGAGGAGCGGTCCAAGAGACCCAGTACTTC
>TRBD1|NA|TRBJ1-4|16|TRBV3-1/TRBV3-2
CASSQMGQGASEKLFF
TGTGCCAGCAGCCAAATGGGACAGGGGGCGAGTGAAAAACTGTTTTTT
>NA|NA|TRBJ2-7|13|TRBV29-1
CSASPTSAYEQYF
TGCAGCGCTTCTCCGACGAGCGCCTACGAGCAGTACTTC
>TRBD2|NA|TRBJ2-3|16|TRBV24-1
CATSDSRGDPTDTQYF
TGTGCCACCAGTGATTCTCGGGGGGACCCCACAGATACGCAGTATTTT
>TRBD1|NA|TRBJ2-3|16|TRBV7-2
CASSSTGGRYTDTQYF
TGTGCCAGCAGCTCCACAGGGGGCCGTTACACAGATACGCAGTATTTT
>NA|NA|TRBJ2-2|13|TRBV29-1
CSVGSRYTGELFF
TGCAGCGTTGGATCACGGTACACCGGGGAGCTGTTTTTT
>TRBD1|once|TRBJ2-3|16|TRBV19
CASQAFGQGGTDTQYF
TGTGCCAGTCAGGCTTTCGGACAGGGAGGCACAGATACGCAGTATTTT
>NA|NA|TRBJ2-3|18|TRBV19
CASSPLGGTGTEKDTQYF
TGTGCCAGTAGCCCCCTAGGGGGGACTGGGACAGAGAAAGATACGCAGTATTTT
>TRBD1|NA|TRBJ1-1|14|TRBV7-9
CASRVTGVNTEAFF
TGTGCCAGCAGAGTGACAGGGGTGAACACTGAAGCTTTCTTT
>NA|NA|TRBJ2-7|12|TRBV19
CASSDQGYEQYF
TGTGCCAGTAGTGACCAGGGATACGAGCAGTACTTC
>NA|NA|TRBJ2-2|16|TRBV7-2
CASSLVGWGDTGELFF
TGTGCCAGCAGCTTAGTAGGGTGGGGCGACACCGGGGAGCTGTTTTTT
>TRBD1|once|TRBJ1-2|13|TRBV7-3
CASSLGTAYGYTF
TGTGCCAGCAGCTTAGGGACAGCCTATGGCTACACCTTC
>NA|NA|TRBJ1-5|14|TRBV4-2
CASSQEGRDQPQHF
TGTGCCAGCAGCCAAGAAGGCAGGGATCAGCCCCAGCATTTT